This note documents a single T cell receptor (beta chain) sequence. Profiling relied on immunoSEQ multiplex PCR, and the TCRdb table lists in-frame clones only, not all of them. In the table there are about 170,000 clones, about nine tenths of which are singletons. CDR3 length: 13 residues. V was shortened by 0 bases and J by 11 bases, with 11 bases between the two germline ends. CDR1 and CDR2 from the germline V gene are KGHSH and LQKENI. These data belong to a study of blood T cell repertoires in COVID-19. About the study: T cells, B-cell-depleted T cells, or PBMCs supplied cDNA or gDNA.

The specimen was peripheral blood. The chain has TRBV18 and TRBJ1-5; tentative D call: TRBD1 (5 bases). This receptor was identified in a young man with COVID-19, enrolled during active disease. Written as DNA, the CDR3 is TGTGCCAGCTCACCACCGGGGGGAAGGGCCCAGCATTTT. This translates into CASSPPGGRAQHF.